These T cell receptor beta chains were read from a single sample in a study of blood T cell repertoires in COVID-19. Assay used: immunoSEQ multiplex PCR; TCRdb lists only in-frame clones, some missing. This sample has about 480,000 clones, with approximately 86% found just once. Sequencing was done on a sample of PBMCs or T cells enriched from blood (not recorded which). The receptors stem from a woman aged 60-75 years who had recovered from COVID-19. CDR3s include the opening cysteine and the closing phenylalanine or tryptophan. A D gene is named only where the DNA matches it firmly. Clone size is given for some rows only: seen once, a few or many times, or a class if the clone is expanded.

d_gene	v_gene	j_gene	abundance	CDR3aa	CDR3nt
.	TRBV5-6	TRBJ1-6	.	CASGGLGTLHF	TGTGCCAGCGGGGGCCTGGGAACCCTCCACTTT
.	TRBV5-1	TRBJ2-2	.	CASSLAGMDGELFF	TGCGCCAGCAGCTTGGCAGGAATGGACGGGGAGCTGTTTTTT
.	TRBV25-1	TRBJ1-5	few	CASSELGGTRRPQHF	TGTGCCAGCAGTGAATTGGGAGGGACTCGAAGGCCCCAGCATTTT
.	TRBV4-1	TRBJ1-3	.	CASSQGRDRSSGNTIYF	TGCGCCAGCAGCCAAGGGCGGGACCGCTCCTCTGGAAACACCATATATTTT
.	TRBV27	TRBJ1-4	.	CASGPRDSREKLFF	TGTGCCAGCGGTCCAAGGGACTCACGGGAAAAACTGTTTTTT
TRBD1	TRBV6-5	TRBJ1-5	.	CASTGGTVNQPQHF	TGTGCCAGCACCGGAGGGACAGTAAATCAGCCCCAGCATTTT
.	TRBV7-9	TRBJ2-2	.	CASSLETGWAGELFF	TGTGCCAGCAGCCTGGAGACAGGTTGGGCCGGGGAGCTGTTTTTT
TRBD1	TRBV19	TRBJ1-6	once	CASSRTGGANNSPLHF	TGTGCCAGTAGTCGCACAGGGGGCGCAAACAATTCACCCCTCCACTTT
TRBD1	TRBV9	TRBJ2-5	few	CASSLRQGEETQYF	TGTGCCAGCAGCCTTCGACAGGGGGAAGAGACCCAGTACTTC
.	TRBV6-5	TRBJ2-7	.	CASSYGPTQGTYEQYF	TGTGCCAGCAGTTACGGGCCAACCCAGGGTACCTACGAGCAGTACTTC
.	TRBV28	TRBJ1-4	.	CASSTFSQGGKENEKLFF	TGTGCCAGCAGCACGTTTAGCCAGGGAGGAAAGGAGAATGAAAAACTGTTTTTT
.	TRBV19	TRBJ1-5	.	CASSIWRGEQPQHF	TGTGCCAGTAGTATTTGGAGGGGAGAACAGCCCCAGCATTTT
TRBD1	TRBV27	TRBJ1-5	.	CASRDTGVLSNQPQHF	TGTGCCAGCAGGGATACAGGGGTCCTTAGCAATCAGCCCCAGCATTTT
TRBD2	TRBV9	TRBJ2-1	.	CASSVTLAELNEQFF	TGTGCCAGCAGCGTTACACTAGCGGAATTGAATGAGCAGTTCTTC
.	TRBV2	TRBJ1-5	.	CASTGDSGQPQHF	TGTGCCAGCACAGGGGATTCGGGTCAGCCCCAGCATTTT
.	TRBV11-3	TRBJ2-7	.	CASSLDWLNEQYF	TGTGCCAGCAGCTTAGACTGGCTGAACGAGCAGTACTTC
TRBD2	TRBV10-1	TRBJ2-3	.	CASSRTSGAQNTQYF	TGCGCCAGCTCAAGGACTAGCGGAGCACAGAATACGCAGTATTTT